A single TCR beta chain is shown here with its context. Its antigen is not known. These data come from a study of regulatory T cells in long-lasting Graves disease. Study-level points and caveats: Possibly, too few samples lowered accuracy.

Time point of the sample: persistent/refractory GD, antithyroid drugs over 5 years with positive TRAb. Researchers made the TCR library from RNA that was extracted from PBMCs. The CDR3 has 13 amino acids. Germline V CDR1 and CDR2: SGHRS, YFSETQ. Trimming took 9 bases from V and 6 from J, leaving 17 bases between them. Investigators prepared the TCR beta libraries by applying iRepertoire HTBI primers and Arm-PCR of CDR3 regions. In the source study's methods: Throughout the samples, researchers identified about 56 TRBV and more than twelve TRBJ segments. TCRdb re-called the multiplex PCR reads through MiXCR, storing one row per CDR3 protein. TCRdb assigned the V and J calls; the authors' analysis was not used. The sample records roughly 360,000 distinct CDR3 sequences, roughly 24% being singletons.

This specimen consisted of peripheral blood mononuclear cells (PBMCs), obtained when the disease was refractory, from a patient treated with antithyroid drugs. The chain recombines TRBV5-1 with TRBJ2-3, with D perhaps TRBD2 (6 bases). The TCR was taken from a woman between 40 and 55 years old with Graves disease. CDR3 nucleotides: TGCGCCACCTACCGGGACTTGACTGATACGCAGTATTTT. This gives the protein CATYRDLTDTQYF.